The next 21 T cell receptor beta chains were all read from a single sample in a study of blood T cell repertoires in COVID-19. TCRdb's table, derived via immunoSEQ multiplex PCR, lists solely in-frame clones and lacks some. The sample yields under 150,000 clones, around 82% seen once. Specimen: PBMCs or T cells enriched from blood (not recorded which). These TCRs come from a man aged 40-49 years with acute COVID-19.

The chain is built from TRBV18 and TRBJ2-1; D gene unclear. Trimming pared 0 bases from V and 4 bases from J, leaving 4 bases between. CDR3 length: 13 amino acids. The V gene's germline CDR1 is KGHSH and CDR2 LQKENI. CDR3 coding DNA: TGTGCCAGCTCACCACCCGGGTACAATGAGCAGTTCTTC. Amino acid sequence: CASSPPGYNEQFF. Full variable domain (rest looked up from reference TRBV18 and TRBJ2-1): NAGVMQNPRHLVRRRGQEARLRCSPMKGHSHVYWYRQLPEEGLKFMVYLQKENIIDESGMPKERFSAEFPKEGPSILRIQQVVRGDSAAYFCASSPPGYNEQFFGPGTRLTVL.

The CDR3 coding sequence is TGCGCCAGCAGGGCCGGGACTAGCGGAGAGACCCAGTACTTC. It is translated as CASRAGTSGETQYF. The chain couples TRBV5-1 to TRBJ2-5, with 11 bases that match TRBD2. Germline V gene sequence: CDR1 SGHRS, CDR2 YFSETQ. J lost 4 bases, V lost 5 bases, and 4 bases had no gene match. This CDR3 is 14 amino acids long.

The chain combines TRBV7-2 with TRBJ1-2; D is unresolved. Looked up from germline, CDR1 is SGHTA and CDR2 is FQGNSA. V shed 5 bases and J shed 2 bases, with 12 bases lying between them. CDR3 length equals 14 residues. The DNA for the CDR3 is TGTGCCAGCAGCCCCGCGGCGGAGAACTATGGCTACACCTTC. It is translated as CASSPAAENYGYTF.

J is TRBJ2-2 and V is TRBV7-9, with D uncertain. With 3 bases removed from V and 5 bases from J, the gap between germline ends came to 7 bases. The CDR3 length is 13 residues. CDR1 and CDR2 (germline): SEHNR, FQNEAQ (reference sequence). CDR3 nucleotide sequence: TGTGCCAGCAGCTTGGAAGCGACCGGGGAGCTGTTTTTT. As protein: CASSLEATGELFF. The whole variable domain, remainder taken from reference TRBV7-9 and TRBJ2-2, is DTGVSQNPRHKITKRGQNVTFRCDPISEHNRLYWYRQTLGQGPEFLTYFQNEAQLEKSRLLSDRFSAERPKGSFSTLEIQRTEQGDSAMYLCASSLEATGELFFGEGSRLTVL.

This chain joins TRBV28 and TRBJ1-2, with a possible D match to TRBD1 (5 bases). The V gene lost 3 bases and the J gene lost 10 bases, with 12 bases spanning the gap. The CDR3 is made up of 12 amino acids. CDR1 is MDHEN, CDR2 SYDVKM, per germline. CDR3 in amino acids: CASSLRQIDYTF. The CDR3 DNA follows: TGTGCCAGCAGTTTGCGACAGATCGACTACACCTTC.

As DNA, the CDR3 is TGTGCCAGCAGTAGGGCAGGGCGGAAAGATGGCTACACCTTC. Translation gives CASSRAGRKDGYTF. The chain combines TRBV28 with TRBJ1-2; possible D gene TRBD1, 5 bases. CDR3 length: 14 amino acids. Trimming took off 5 bases at V and 6 bases at J, with 16 bases between the two ends. Germline V gives CDR1 MDHEN, CDR2 SYDVKM.

The chain links TRBV5-5 to TRBJ2-1; tentative D call: TRBD2 (5 bases). The CDR3 extends over 14 amino acids. The germline V and J ends were trimmed by 4 bases and 4 bases, with 12 bases remaining between them. Germline lookup yields CDR1 SGHKS and CDR2 YYEKEE (reference sequence). For the CDR3, the DNA is TGTGCCAGCAGCCCGGAAGGAGGTTACAATGAGCAGTTCTTC. Its translation is CASSPEGGYNEQFF.

The CDR3 bases are TGTGCCAGCAGCTCAAGCGGTTGGGGCACAGATACGCAGTATTTT. Translating gives CASSSSGWGTDTQYF. The chain carries TRBV11-3 and TRBJ2-3, with D possibly TRBD2 on 5 matching bases. V was pared by 4 bases and J by 1 base, with 12 bases between. This CDR3 is built from 15 residues. CDR1 SGHNT and CDR2 YENEEA come from the germline V gene.

The rearrangement joins TRBV5-6 to TRBJ2-7, with D possibly matching TRBD1 (5 bases). Trimming stripped 7 bases from V and 0 bases from J, with 11 bases between. CDR3 length: 13 amino acids. The V gene's germline CDR1 is SGHDT and CDR2 YYEEEE. The CDR3 spells CASETAASYEQYF. The CDR3 DNA is TGTGCCAGCGAGACAGCCGCCTCCTACGAGCAGTACTTC.

CDR3 loop: CASSYSRGNYGYTF. The CDR3 nucleotides are TGTGCCAGCAGTTACTCGAGAGGGAACTATGGCTACACCTTC. The V and J genes are TRBV6-2 or TRBV6-3 and TRBJ1-2; D not certain. The V end lost 0 bases, the J end lost 2 bases, and 7 bases lay between the germline ends. Germline values: CDR1 MNHEY, CDR2 SVGEGT. The CDR3 spans 14 residues.

The chain combines TRBV30 with TRBJ1-3; D call uncertain. Germline CDR1 GTSNPN, CDR2 SVGIG (reference sequence). With 3 bases removed from V and 2 bases from J, the gap between germline ends came to 11 bases. This CDR3 is built from 14 residues. The CDR3 loop is CAWSLKGAGNTIYF. The CDR3 nucleotides are TGTGCCTGGAGCCTGAAGGGAGCTGGAAACACCATATATTTT.

This clone was observed a few times. This chain connects TRBV19 to TRBJ1-5, with a possible D match to TRBD1 (6 bases). Deletions cut 3 bases from V and 0 bases from J, with 12 bases between. Looked up from germline, CDR1 is LNHDA and CDR2 is SQIVND (reference sequence). The CDR3 is 16 residues long. The CDR3 sequence is CASSIGRQVSNQPQHF. CDR3 DNA sequence: TGTGCCAGTAGTATCGGTAGACAGGTTAGCAATCAGCCCCAGCATTTT.

The chain recombines TRBV24-1 with TRBJ2-3; no clear D. This CDR3 has 14 residues. The V and J ends lost 0 bases and 2 bases respectively, with 5 bases between them. Germline CDR1 and CDR2: KGHDR and SFDVKD. CDR3 DNA sequence: TGTGCCACCAGTGATTTGACAGCCACAGATACGCAGTATTTT. This encodes CATSDLTATDTQYF.

This chain joins TRBV19 and TRBJ1-5; D not resolved. The CDR3 length is 14 residues. Trimming pared 1 base from V and 2 bases from J, leaving 6 bases between. From germline, CDR1 is LNHDA and CDR2 SQIVND (reference sequence). This chain's CDR3 is CASSIVPGNQPQHF. The CDR3 region has the DNA TGTGCCAGTAGTATAGTTCCGGGCAATCAGCCCCAGCATTTT.

The chain joins TRBV3-1 (or the pseudogene TRBV3-2) to TRBJ1-1, with a tentative D call TRBD1 (5 bases). The germline CDR1 and CDR2 sequences are LGHDT and YNNKEL (reference sequence). V lost 0 bases to trimming and J lost 6 bases, with 14 bases between them. CDR3 length: 15 residues. The chain's CDR3 is CASSQDQRGMAEAFF. As DNA, the CDR3 is TGTGCCAGCAGCCAAGATCAACGGGGGATGGCTGAAGCTTTCTTT.

The J gene is TRBJ1-5, the V gene TRBV14; D is perhaps TRBD1 (6 bases). V was cut by 4 bases and J by 3 bases, with 13 bases left in between. This CDR3 has 15 amino acids. The germline V gene encodes CDR1 SGHDN and CDR2 FVKESK. As DNA, the CDR3 is TGTGCCAGCAGCCCCAGACAGGAGATCAATCAGCCCCAGCATTTT. Translated, it gives CASSPRQEINQPQHF.

The rearrangement links TRBV19 to TRBJ1-4; D is ambiguous. Germline-derived CDR1 and CDR2 are LNHDA and SQIVND (reference sequence). The CDR3 length is 14 residues. Trimming shortened V by 9 bases and J by 4 bases, and 15 bases separated the two germline ends. The CDR3 DNA reads as TGTGCCAGCCACCCGGGAGACGATAATGAAAAACTGTTTTTT. Residues: CASHPGDDNEKLFF.

This clone has a single count. This chain uses TRBV14 with TRBJ2-7; 9 positions match TRBD2. Germline trimming cut 1 base from V and 3 bases from J; bases unmatched to any gene: 4. The CDR3 totals 15 residues. Germline V gene sequence: CDR1 SGHDN, CDR2 FVKESK. The CDR3 here is CASSQGLAVLYEQYF. The DNA for the CDR3 is TGTGCCAGCAGCCAAGGACTAGCGGTCCTCTACGAGCAGTACTTC.

V gene TRBV3-1 (or the pseudogene TRBV3-2) combines with J gene TRBJ1-1, with a weak D call TRBD1 (5 bases). V shed 1 base and J shed 4 bases, with 16 bases lying between them. Germline CDR1 and CDR2: LGHDT and YNNKEL (reference sequence). The CDR3 length is 16 residues. Written as DNA, the CDR3 is TGTGCCAGCAGCCAAGGTAGGGCAGGGTATACCACTGAAGCTTTCTTT. It yields the protein CASSQGRAGYTTEAFF.

The rearrangement uses TRBV10-2 and TRBJ1-2; D uncertain. The V gene's germline CDR1 is WSHSY and CDR2 SAAADI. This CDR3 spans 13 amino acids. V was cut by 2 bases and J by 5 bases, with 9 bases left in between. The DNA for the CDR3 is TGCGCCAGCAGTGAGGGCCCCCTTTATGGCTACACCTTC. Amino acids: CASSEGPLYGYTF.

This chain joins TRBV2 and TRBJ2-3, with TRBD1 matching 8 bases. Germline loops: CDR1 SNHLY, CDR2 FYNNEI. The J segment lost 6 bases and the V segment lost 5 bases, leaving 4 bases of the junction unmatched. This CDR3 is 13 amino acids long. The CDR3 coding sequence is TGTGCCAGCAGTTACACAGGGGGTGATACGCAGTATTTT. The encoded protein is CASSYTGGDTQYF.